What follows are 17 T cell receptor beta chains derived from one specimen sequenced in a study of T cell changes during pregnancy in multiple sclerosis. Only in-frame clones appear in the TCRdb table, and some are missing; sequencing was by immunoSEQ multiplex PCR. The sample consists of about 77,000 clones, more than 85% of them appearing once. Here the sequenced sample was peripheral blood, taken after pregnancy. The receptors come from a female donor in good health, enrolled as a control in a pregnancy study.

This clone occurred a few times. The CDR3 region has the DNA TGCAGCGTTGAAGACGCCCAGGGGGGGAACACTGAAGCTTTCTTT. It specifies CSVEDAQGGNTEAFF. The rearrangement uses TRBV29-1 and TRBJ1-1, with 7 positions matching TRBD1. J lost 1 base, V lost 0 bases, and 5 bases had no gene match. The germline V gene has CDR1 SQVTM and CDR2 ANQGSEA. The CDR3 has 15 amino acids.

The CDR3 coding sequence is TGTGCCAGCAGTGAACAGGGTGACAGATCCACAGATACGCAGTATTTT. Translated: CASSEQGDRSTDTQYF. This sequence joins TRBV6-1 and TRBJ2-3; a possible D gene is TRBD1 (5 bases). V dropped 2 bases and J dropped 2 bases, with 14 bases sitting between them. The CDR3 length is 16 residues. CDR1 is MNHNS, CDR2 SASEGT, per germline.

CDR3 coding DNA: TGCAGCGTTCTTGGTCAGGCCAATCAGCCCCAGCATTTT. Translated, it gives CSVLGQANQPQHF. J is TRBJ1-5 and V is TRBV29-1, with D unresolved. The ends were cut back, 5 bases at V and 3 bases at J, with 11 bases in the middle. CDR1 and CDR2 from the germline V gene are SQVTM and ANQGSEA. CDR3 length equals 13 residues.

Details on this clone: A junction end diverges from the germline sequence, so it may reflect a read error. The rearrangement uses TRBV7-7 and TRBJ2-7, with unresolved D. The germline V gene encodes CDR1 SSHAT and CDR2 FNYEAQ (reference sequence). CDR3 size: 13 residues. DNA for the CDR3: TGTGCTAGCAGCTTACAAGTTTACCGGGAGCAGTACTTC. It translates to CASSLQVYREQYF.

V gene TRBV29-1 combines with J gene TRBJ2-3; the D is unclear. There are 12 residues in the CDR3. CDR1 is SQVTM and CDR2 is ANQGSEA in the germline V gene. V dropped 4 bases and J dropped 5 bases, with 10 bases sitting between them. The CDR3, as DNA: TGCAGCGTTGGCGTTTCAGGAGATACGCAGTATTTT. Translating gives CSVGVSGDTQYF.

Worth noting for this clone: Mismatch with germline at one junction end may stem from a read error. The chain joins TRBV30 to TRBJ2-3; 7 positions agree with TRBD1. The CDR3 totals 13 residues. Per the germline V gene, CDR1 is GTSNPN and CDR2 is SVGIG (reference sequence). The CDR3 spells CAGRQGGIDTQYF. For the CDR3, the DNA is TGTGCCGGGAGACAGGGTGGAATAGATACGCAGTATTTT.

Regarding this clone: At one end, the junction sequence differs from germline, possibly due to a read error. This sequence joins TRBV7-7 and TRBJ1-1, with TRBD1 as a possible D gene (5 bases). Germline CDR1 and CDR2: SSHAT and FNYEAQ (reference sequence). This CDR3 has 13 amino acids. The CDR3 nucleotides read TGTGCTAGCAGCACCCGGCATGGACAAGAAGCTTTCTTT. Residues: CASSTRHGQEAFF.

The chain combines TRBV5-1 with TRBJ2-7, with D perhaps TRBD2 (5 bases). The length of the CDR3 is 16 residues. Trimming removed 4 bases at V and 3 bases at J, with 20 bases between. Germline V gene sequence: CDR1 SGHRS, CDR2 YFSETQ. DNA for the CDR3: TGCGCCAGCAGCCCCGGGGTGAGTCAAGTACTCTACGAGCAGTACTTC. Protein sequence: CASSPGVSQVLYEQYF.

The rearrangement joins TRBV7-2 to TRBJ2-5; D not certain. V lost 2 bases and J 3 bases, leaving 13 bases between the germline ends. The CDR3 is made up of 15 amino acids. Germline V gene lookup returns CDR1 SGHTA and CDR2 FQGNSA. DNA of the CDR3: TGTGCCAGCAGCTTATTGAGGTCACCTGAAGAGACCCAGTACTTC. Translating it yields CASSLLRSPEETQYF.

This clone was seen a few times. The V gene is TRBV6-5, the J gene TRBJ2-5; D is unresolved. CDR3 size: 12 residues. The germline gives CDR1 MNHEY, CDR2 SVGAGI. The V end was cut by 4 bases, the J end by 9 bases, with 12 bases between. DNA for the CDR3: TGTGCCAGCAGTTTTTTCTCCGGTCCCCAGTACTTC. This sequence encodes CASSFFSGPQYF.

The chain combines TRBV15 with TRBJ2-7; TRBD1 matches 9 bases. The CDR3 consists of 12 residues. The V gene's germline CDR1 is LNHNV and CDR2 YYDKDF (reference sequence). The J segment lost 11 bases and the V segment lost 3 bases, leaving 5 bases of the junction unmatched. Here the CDR3 reads CATSRDRGLEYF. The CDR3 DNA reads as TGTGCCACCAGCAGGGACAGGGGATTAGAGTACTTC.

The J gene is TRBJ1-2, the V gene TRBV28, with 7 bases aligning to TRBD1. Germline V lookup: CDR1 MDHEN, CDR2 SYDVKM. J was trimmed by 1 base and V by 11 bases; bases with no gene match: 13. This CDR3 is built from 15 residues. The CDR3 is CACWDQGEINYGYTF. The CDR3 nucleotides are TGTGCCTGCTGGGATCAGGGGGAGATTAACTATGGCTACACCTTC.

The chain has TRBV28 and TRBJ1-4; D is possibly TRBD1 (6 bases). CDR1 MDHEN and CDR2 SYDVKM come from the germline V gene. Trimming removed 5 bases from V and 7 bases from J, with 17 bases in between. CDR3 length: 15 residues. CDR3 residues: CASSLPRGGPEKLFF. The CDR3 DNA reads as TGTGCCAGCAGTCTCCCTCGGGGGGGCCCTGAAAAACTGTTTTTT. The full variable domain, with the rest looked up from reference TRBV28 and TRBJ1-4, is DVKVTQSSRYLVKRTGEKVFLECVQDMDHENMFWYRQDPGLGLRLIYFSYDVKMKEKGDIPEGYSVSREKKERFSLILESASTNQTSMYLCASSLPRGGPEKLFFGSGTQLSVL.

Written as DNA, the CDR3 is TGTGCCAGCAGCCAAGACAGGGGTCCCTACAATGAGCAGTTCTTC. Its translation: CASSQDRGPYNEQFF. V usage is TRBV4-2 and J usage is TRBJ2-1; D possibly corresponds to TRBD1 (6 bases). This CDR3 has 15 amino acids. CDR1 and CDR2 (germline): LGHNA, YNFKEQ. V lost 0 bases and J lost 2, with 8 bases in between.

The chain carries TRBV9 and TRBJ2-5; D is perhaps TRBD2 (5 bases). This CDR3 is built from 13 residues. Per germline, CDR1 SGDLS and CDR2 YYNGEE. Trimming removed 0 bases at V and 2 bases at J, with 5 bases between. DNA for the CDR3: TGTGCCAGCAGCGTAGCGGGGCAAGAGACCCAGTACTTC. This encodes CASSVAGQETQYF. The entire variable domain, with the rest obtained from reference TRBV9 and TRBJ2-5, is as follows: DSGVTQTPKHLITATGQRVTLRCSPRSGDLSVYWYQQSLDQGLQFLIQYYNGEERAKGNILERFSAQQFPDLHSELNLSSLELGDSALYFCASSVAGQETQYFGPGTRLLVL.

The chain carries TRBV19 and TRBJ2-7, with TRBD1 identical over 8 bases. Germline CDR1 is LNHDA and CDR2 is SQIVND (reference sequence). With 4 bases clipped from V and 3 bases from J, the junction kept 2 bases outside the gene matches. CDR3 length: 13 amino acids. CDR3 sequence (DNA): TGTGCCAGTAGTACCACAGGGGGCTACGAGCAGTACTTC. It yields the protein CASSTTGGYEQYF.

The rearrangement uses TRBV20-1 and TRBJ2-3; no firm D call. Deletions cut 4 bases from V and 6 bases from J, with 8 bases between. Germline CDR1 reads DFQATT; CDR2 reads SNEGSKA (reference sequence). The CDR3 spans 11 residues. The CDR3 DNA reads TGCAGTGCTACAGTCGGGGATACGCAGTATTTT. Its translation is CSATVGDTQYF.